These 9 T cell receptor beta chains were sequenced from one sample in a study of vaccination effects on CD4 cells after COVID-19. Expansion of antigen-specific CD4+ T cells with viral peptide pools was carried out by the ViraFEST assay before sequencing. Following an approximately eleven-day culture, CD4+ T cells were purified. Their SARS-CoV-2 infection, verified by PCR, occurred between March and December 2020. Sequenced by immunoSEQ multiplex PCR; TCRdb stores in-frame clones only, minus some. The data hold around 49,000 clones, with around 70% observed a single time. Antigens of these TCRs are unknown. Material: CD4+ T cells from PBMCs cultured with a peptide pool, obtained before COVID-19 vaccination. The source is a human donor who had a prior SARS-CoV-2 infection.

This clone appeared a few times. CDR3 sequence (DNA): TGTGCCAGCAGTGACGGGGAGAGAGAGACCCAGTACTTC. Amino acids: CASSDGERETQYF. V gene TRBV2 combines with J gene TRBJ2-5; tentative D call: TRBD2 (5 bases). The germline V gene has CDR1 SNHLY and CDR2 FYNNEI. This CDR3 comprises 13 residues. The ends were cut back, 3 bases at V and 4 bases at J, with 9 bases in the middle.

This sequence joins TRBV20-1 and TRBJ1-1; 7 nucleotides align to TRBD1. After removal of 3 bases from V and 5 bases from J, the junction contained 9 bases not matched to a gene. In germline, CDR1 is DFQATT, CDR2 SNEGSKA (reference sequence). The CDR3 runs 14 residues. The CDR3 region is CSASKRGHWTEAFF. The CDR3 DNA is TGCAGTGCTAGTAAAAGGGGGCACTGGACTGAAGCTTTCTTT.

Points on this clone: In the same sample, other DNA sequences code for this CDR3. The genes are TRBV7-2 and TRBJ2-1; TRBD2 aligns across 7 bases. Unmatched junction bases numbered 5, after V lost 5 bases and J lost 1 base. The CDR3 totals 15 residues. Germline V lookup: CDR1 SGHTA, CDR2 FQGNSA. CDR3 sequence (DNA): TGTGCCAGCAGCCTCGCGGGGGTATCCTACAATGAGCAGTTCTTC. It yields the protein CASSLAGVSYNEQFF.

The chain combines TRBV3-1 (or the pseudogene TRBV3-2) with TRBJ1-2; D perhaps matches TRBD1 (6 bases). The V and J ends lost 2 bases and 7 bases respectively, with 11 bases between them. Germline V gene data show CDR1 as LGHDT and CDR2 as YNNKEL (reference sequence). CDR3 length: 13 residues. CDR3 coding DNA: TGTGCCAGCAGCCAAACTCAACAGGGTGGCTACACCTTC. Translation gives CASSQTQQGGYTF.

This clone was seen only a few times. The chain is built from TRBV27 and TRBJ2-1, with D possibly being TRBD2 (6 bases). Germline values: CDR1 MNHEY, CDR2 SMNVEV (reference sequence). This CDR3 contains 14 residues. V lost 6 bases and J lost 8, with 17 bases in between. DNA of the CDR3: TGTGCCAGCAGAAGGTTGGGGGGTTGGGATGAGCAGTTCTTC. It yields the protein CASRRLGGWDEQFF.

The table lists this clone with a few counts. The J gene is TRBJ2-1, the V gene TRBV4-3; maybe TRBD1 (5 bases). Per germline, CDR1 LGHNA and CDR2 YSLEER. The CDR3 consists of 15 residues. Trimming took off 0 bases at V and 8 bases at J, with 14 bases between the two ends. CDR3 in DNA: TGCGCCAGCAGCCAAGAGGGTCAGGGCACCCATGAGCAGTTCTTC. This sequence encodes CASSQEGQGTHEQFF.

There are a few counts of this clone. J is TRBJ1-3 and V is TRBV7-9; D is undetermined. This CDR3 comprises 15 residues. With 2 bases removed from V and 0 bases from J, the gap between germline ends came to 8 bases. Germline-derived CDR1 and CDR2 are SEHNR and FQNEAQ (reference sequence). The DNA of the CDR3 is TGTGCCAGCAGCTTAAGGGCGGGCTCTGGAAACACCATATATTTT. Translating gives CASSLRAGSGNTIYF.

V gene TRBV19 combines with J gene TRBJ1-1; D is ambiguous. Germline CDR1 is LNHDA and CDR2 is SQIVND (reference sequence). This CDR3 is built from 13 residues. V dropped 2 bases and J dropped 6 bases, with 10 bases sitting between them. The CDR3 DNA follows: TGTGCCAGTAGTATAAACGCGGAGGCTGAAGCTTTCTTT. It is translated as CASSINAEAEAFF.

The chain employs TRBV6-5 and TRBJ1-1; no reliable D call. V lost 5 bases and J lost 5, with 12 bases in between. The CDR3 runs to 13 residues. In germline, CDR1 is MNHEY, CDR2 SVGAGI. CDR3 region: CASSREGGTEAFF. For the CDR3, the DNA is TGTGCCAGCAGTAGAGAGGGAGGGACTGAAGCTTTCTTT.